This T cell receptor beta chain was sequenced for a study of CD8+ T cells in alopecia areata. Regarding the study as a whole: Higher clonality than in normal scalp was seen in lesional scalp, especially alopecia totalis/universalis.

This CDR3 has 15 amino acids. Germline lookup yields CDR1 SGHAT and CDR2 FQNNGV. V shed 3 bases and J 6 bases; nucleotides not matched to a gene: 6. cDNA prepared by RNA extraction and subsequent reverse transcription served as the template for sequencing. This table comes from immunoSEQ multiplex PCR, and its TCRdb copy is limited to in-frame clones, with some not included. The table lists about 270,000 clones, 50% to 75% of them singletons. As to treatment: oral pan-JAK inhibitor, 5-10 mg twice daily. This clone was recorded a few times. Antigen unknown. Sequenced material: CD4+ T cells sorted from blood, taken around week 54, from a patient treated with tofacitinib. The source is a human donor with alopecia areata. This chain links TRBV11-2 with TRBJ2-4; 9 bases are shared with TRBD2. For the CDR3, the DNA is TGTGCCAGCAGCTTGGGCCTAGCGGGGACAAACATTCAGTACTTC. Translating it yields CASSLGLAGTNIQYF.